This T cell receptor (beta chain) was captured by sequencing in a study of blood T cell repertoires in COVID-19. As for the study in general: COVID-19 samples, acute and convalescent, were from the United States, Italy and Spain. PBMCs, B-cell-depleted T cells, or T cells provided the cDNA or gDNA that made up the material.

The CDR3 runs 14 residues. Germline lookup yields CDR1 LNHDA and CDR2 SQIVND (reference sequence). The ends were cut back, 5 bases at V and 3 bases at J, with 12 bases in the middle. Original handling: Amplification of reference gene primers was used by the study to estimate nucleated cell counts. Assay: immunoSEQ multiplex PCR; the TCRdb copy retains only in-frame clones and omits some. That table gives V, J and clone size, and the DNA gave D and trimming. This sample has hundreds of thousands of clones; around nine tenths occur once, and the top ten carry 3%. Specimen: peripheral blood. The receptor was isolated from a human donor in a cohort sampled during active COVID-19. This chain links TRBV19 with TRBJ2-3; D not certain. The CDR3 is CASSPAVETDTQYF. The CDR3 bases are TGTGCCAGTAGTCCAGCAGTGGAGACAGATACGCAGTATTTT.